This T cell receptor (beta chain) was sequenced in a study of T cells expressing NK-cell markers. Study at large: Seven of the eight sequenced donors were classified as HCMV-seropositive, and one was classified as seronegative.

From its re-call of the 5' RACE reads, TCRdb lists each CDR3 protein once, without DNA. The record lists 250,000 or so distinct CDR3 sequences, of which the ten most abundant hold around 4.2%. General study results and limits: Dominant NKG2C+ clonotypes were found to form 1.0-7.0% of CD8+ T cells in 5 or 6 donors. Uncertainty persisted over the HCMV specificity of expanded NKG2C+ T cell clones.

A word on this clonotype: The antigen is not known.

The clonotype was recovered from a woman aged 18-70 years in good health. Sequenced: blood T cells: a sorted CD56 or NKG2C T cell subset, CD4+ or CD8+ T cells, or bulk PBMC T cells (not recorded which).

The CDR3 reads CASSYRDRVAAEAFF. The gene calls are TRBV12-3 or TRBV12-4 and TRBJ1-1; TCRdb lists TRBD1, though no DNA is available to test this call. This CDR3 spans 15 amino acids.